This T cell receptor (beta chain) was observed in a study of cytomegalovirus exposure and HLA in healthy donors. Whole-study context: Unique TCR beta sequences numbering about 100 million came from roughly 180 million T cells in an earlier analysis.

Germline lookup yields CDR1 LNHDA and CDR2 SQIVND (reference sequence). The CDR3 spans 13 residues. V was clipped by 7 bases and J by 11 bases; unmatched bases: 6. Points from the study as a whole: What TCR beta sequences reportedly achieved was accurate prediction of HLA-A and HLA-B alleles in most subjects.

As regards this clone: Its cognate antigen is unknown.

Both 60 Vbeta primers and 13 Jbeta primers went into the PCR. TCRdb keeps only in-frame clones here, not all; method: immunoSEQ multiplex PCR. The sample lists more than 130,000 clones, more than 70% occurring once. This sequence joins TRBV19 and TRBJ1-6, with 9 bases lining up with TRBD1. Material for sequencing was PBMCs. This TCR was recovered from a woman between 45 and 65 years old in good health and CMV-seronegative. Here the CDR3 reads CASTGQGSPPLHF. DNA of the CDR3: TGTGCCAGTACGGGACAGGGATCACCACCCCTCCACTTT. The full variable domain, in which reference TRBV19 and TRBJ1-6 provide the parts outside the CDR3, is DGGITQSPKYLFRKEGQNVTLSCEQNLNHDAMYWYRQDPGQGLRLIYYSQIVNDFQKGDIAEGYSVSREKKESFPLTVTSAQKNPTAFYLCASTGQGSPPLHFGNGTRLTVT.